The rows below give T cell receptor beta chains drawn from one sample of a study of blood T cell repertoires in COVID-19. Only in-frame clones appear in the TCRdb table, and some are missing; sequencing was by immunoSEQ multiplex PCR. The sample has tens of thousands of clones, almost 85% seen once. The sample consisted of peripheral blood. These receptors all stem from a human donor in a cohort sampled during active COVID-19. CDR3s include the opening cysteine and the closing phenylalanine or tryptophan. Fields, in order: J gene, D gene, clone size, V gene, CDR3 protein, CDR3 DNA. The D gene is left open where the match is weak. The size entry is marked missing in some rows and otherwise reads once, few, many or a size class.

TRBJ2-6	.	.	TRBV4-1	CASSQAAQGISAGANVLTF	TGCGCCAGCAGCCAAGCGGCCCAGGGAATCTCGGCTGGGGCCAACGTCCTGACTTTC
TRBJ1-1	TRBD1	once	TRBV5-8	CASSHDRVITEAFF	TGTGCCAGCAGCCACGACAGGGTGATCACTGAAGCTTTCTTT
TRBJ2-3	TRBD2	.	TRBV19	CASSIQSSGMGKDTQYF	TGTGCCAGTAGTATACAATCTAGCGGGATGGGGAAAGATACGCAGTATTTT
TRBJ1-6	.	.	TRBV25-1	CASSEYQGSQSPLHF	TGTGCCAGCAGTGAATATCAGGGGTCCCAATCACCCCTCCACTTT
TRBJ1-2	.	.	TRBV7-9	CASSYLYGYTF	TGTGCCAGCAGCTATCTCTATGGCTACACCTTC
TRBJ2-2	.	.	TRBV18	CASSPGGTGELFF	TGTGCCAGCTCACCAGGGGGGACCGGGGAGCTGTTTTTT
TRBJ1-1	.	.	TRBV5-1	CASSPLAGGEENTEAFF	TGCGCCAGCAGCCCCCTTGCGGGGGGGGAGGAGAACACTGAAGCTTTCTTT
TRBJ2-1	TRBD2	.	TRBV6-5	CASSYGAGGVYNEQFF	TGTGCCAGCAGTTACGGAGCGGGGGGGGTTTACAATGAGCAGTTCTTC
TRBJ2-5	.	.	TRBV30	CAWRKGRGGIETQYF	TGTGCCTGGAGAAAGGGCCGTGGGGGGATCGAGACCCAGTACTTC
TRBJ1-2	.	few	TRBV10-3	CAISSGMGGSGYTF	TGTGCCATCAGCTCAGGGATGGGGGGTTCTGGCTACACCTTC
TRBJ1-2	.	.	TRBV29-1	CSGGSGDGYTF	TGCAGCGGCGGCTCAGGGGATGGCTACACCTTC
TRBJ1-2	.	.	TRBV28	CASCGGAAYGYTF	TGTGCCAGTTGCGGCGGGGCAGCCTATGGCTACACCTTC
TRBJ1-2	.	.	TRBV20-1	CSANSVGYTF	TGCAGTGCCAACTCGGTTGGCTACACCTTC
TRBJ1-1	.	.	TRBV11-3	CASSFSGNTEAFF	TGTGCCAGCAGTTTTTCAGGGAACACTGAAGCTTTCTTT
TRBJ2-7	TRBD1	.	TRBV7-8	CASSLEGQGSEQYF	TGTGCCAGCAGCTTAGAGGGACAGGGGAGCGAGCAGTACTTC
TRBJ1-3	.	.	TRBV2	CASYGQISGNTIYF	TGTGCCAGCTATGGCCAGATCTCTGGAAACACCATATATTTT